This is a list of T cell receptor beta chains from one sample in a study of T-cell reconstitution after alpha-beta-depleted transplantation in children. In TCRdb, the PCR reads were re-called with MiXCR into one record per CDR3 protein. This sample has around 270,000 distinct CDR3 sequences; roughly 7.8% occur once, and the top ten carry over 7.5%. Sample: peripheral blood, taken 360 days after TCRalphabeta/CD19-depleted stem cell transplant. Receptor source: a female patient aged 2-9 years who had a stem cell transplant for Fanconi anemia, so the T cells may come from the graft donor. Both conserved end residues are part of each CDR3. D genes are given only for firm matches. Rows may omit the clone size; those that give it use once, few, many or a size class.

cdr3_aa: CASSDSQGGADTQYF
cdr3_nt: TGTGCCAGCAGTGACTCCCAGGGTGGGGCAGATACGCAGTATTTT
j_call: TRBJ2-3
clone_size: many
v_call: TRBV6-4
d_call: .

cdr3_aa: CASDNYDTQYF
cdr3_nt: TGTGCCAGCGATAATTACGATACGCAGTATTTT
j_call: TRBJ2-3
clone_size: many
v_call: TRBV25-1
d_call: .

cdr3_aa: CASSLAETSGGETDTQYF
cdr3_nt: TGTGCCAGCAGCTTAGCCGAGACTAGCGGGGGGGAAACAGATACGCAGTATTTT
j_call: TRBJ2-3
clone_size: many
v_call: TRBV7-2
d_call: TRBD2

cdr3_aa: CASSQDLGLGAYEQYF
cdr3_nt: TGCGCCAGCAGCCAAGATTTAGGACTAGGGGCGTACGAGCAGTACTTC
j_call: TRBJ2-7
clone_size: many
v_call: TRBV4-1
d_call: TRBD2

cdr3_aa: CASSLERGSPYEQYF
cdr3_nt: TGTGCCAGCAGCTTAGAGAGGGGGTCCCCTTACGAGCAGTACTTC
j_call: TRBJ2-7
clone_size: many
v_call: TRBV11-2
d_call: .

cdr3_aa: CATSRDRGQFF
cdr3_nt: TGTGCCACCAGCAGGGACCGGGGGCAGTTCTTC
j_call: TRBJ2-1
clone_size: .
v_call: TRBV15
d_call: .

cdr3_aa: CASSLSGDRYTF
cdr3_nt: TGTGCCAGCAGTTTATCAGGGGACCGCTACACCTTC
j_call: TRBJ1-2
clone_size: many
v_call: TRBV28
d_call: .

cdr3_aa: CASSLQGPEYGYTF
cdr3_nt: TGTGCCAGCAGCCTACAGGGTCCTGAGTATGGCTACACCTTC
j_call: TRBJ1-2
clone_size: .
v_call: TRBV3-1
d_call: .

cdr3_aa: CASSYFASTYPSTDTQYF
cdr3_nt: TGTGCCAGCAGTTACTTCGCCTCAACGTACCCAAGCACAGATACGCAGTATTTT
j_call: TRBJ2-3
clone_size: few
v_call: TRBV6-5
d_call: .

cdr3_aa: CASSLVSGEWTGELFF
cdr3_nt: TGCGCCAGCAGCTTGGTTAGCGGGGAGTGGACCGGGGAGCTGTTTTTT
j_call: TRBJ2-2
clone_size: few
v_call: TRBV5-1
d_call: TRBD2

cdr3_aa: CASSRYRVYNEQFF
cdr3_nt: TGTGCCAGCAGTCGTTACAGGGTTTACAATGAGCAGTTCTTC
j_call: TRBJ2-1
clone_size: many
v_call: TRBV28
d_call: .

cdr3_aa: CSASWNQGGDTEAFF
cdr3_nt: TGCAGTGCTAGCTGGAATCAGGGCGGAGACACTGAAGCTTTCTTT
j_call: TRBJ1-1
clone_size: many
v_call: TRBV20-1
d_call: .

cdr3_aa: CASSYVPGVGEQFF
cdr3_nt: TGTGCCAGCAGTTACGTACCAGGGGTTGGTGAGCAGTTCTTC
j_call: TRBJ2-1
clone_size: many
v_call: TRBV6-2/TRBV6-3
d_call: .

cdr3_aa: CSARRVFGRVADTQYF
cdr3_nt: TGCAGTGCTAGAAGGGTATTCGGTCGGGTGGCAGATACGCAGTATTTT
j_call: TRBJ2-3
clone_size: many
v_call: TRBV20-1
d_call: .

cdr3_aa: CASSVAGRPYNEQFF
cdr3_nt: TGTGCCAGCAGCGTAGCTGGGAGGCCCTACAATGAGCAGTTCTTC
j_call: TRBJ2-1
clone_size: many
v_call: TRBV9
d_call: .

cdr3_aa: CASRLDSSSGNTIYF
cdr3_nt: TGTGCCAGCAGGCTCGACAGTAGCTCTGGAAACACCATATATTTT
j_call: TRBJ1-3
clone_size: few
v_call: TRBV7-9
d_call: .

cdr3_aa: CASSLVWGVTYEQYF
cdr3_nt: TGCGCCAGCAGCTTGGTGTGGGGAGTCACCTACGAGCAGTACTTC
j_call: TRBJ2-7
clone_size: .
v_call: TRBV5-1
d_call: .

cdr3_aa: CASSSGTSGGAYTQYF
cdr3_nt: TGTGCCAGCAGCTCCGGGACTAGCGGGGGGGCGTATACGCAGTATTTT
j_call: TRBJ2-3
clone_size: .
v_call: TRBV7-9
d_call: TRBD2

cdr3_aa: CASSYSLGSPSPLHF
cdr3_nt: TGTGCCAGCAGTTACTCGTTAGGGTCTCCTTCACCCCTCCACTTT
j_call: TRBJ1-6
clone_size: .
v_call: TRBV6-5
d_call: .

cdr3_aa: CASSQLAGGAKNIQYF
cdr3_nt: TGTGCCAGCAGCCAGCTAGCGGGAGGAGCCAAAAACATTCAGTACTTC
j_call: TRBJ2-4
clone_size: many
v_call: TRBV3-1
d_call: TRBD2

cdr3_aa: CASSLEAGVSTDTQYF
cdr3_nt: TGCGCCAGCAGCTTGGAAGCGGGGGTTAGCACAGATACGCAGTATTTT
j_call: TRBJ2-3
clone_size: few
v_call: TRBV5-1
d_call: TRBD2

cdr3_aa: CASSQDPAGRDTQYF
cdr3_nt: TGCGCCAGCAGCCAAGATCCCGCAGGGAGAGATACGCAGTATTTT
j_call: TRBJ2-3
clone_size: many
v_call: TRBV4-3
d_call: .

cdr3_aa: CASSLGINEQFF
cdr3_nt: TGTGCCAGCAGCTTAGGGATCAATGAGCAGTTCTTC
j_call: TRBJ2-1
clone_size: many
v_call: TRBV7-9
d_call: .

cdr3_aa: CSVETGAGANVLTF
cdr3_nt: TGCAGCGTTGAAACAGGGGCTGGGGCCAACGTCCTGACTTTC
j_call: TRBJ2-6
clone_size: many
v_call: TRBV29-1
d_call: TRBD1

cdr3_aa: CSARIQGPLKEQFF
cdr3_nt: TGCAGTGCTAGAATTCAGGGGCCCCTAAAGGAGCAGTTCTTC
j_call: TRBJ2-1
clone_size: many
v_call: TRBV20-1
d_call: .

cdr3_aa: CASSFITSGTTDTQYF
cdr3_nt: TGCGCCAGCAGCTTTATCACTAGCGGGACCACAGATACGCAGTATTTT
j_call: TRBJ2-3
clone_size: .
v_call: TRBV5-1
d_call: TRBD2

cdr3_aa: CASSPRGDTEAFF
cdr3_nt: TGTGCCAGCAGTCCCCGGGGGGACACTGAAGCTTTCTTT
j_call: TRBJ1-1
clone_size: few
v_call: TRBV6-5
d_call: .

cdr3_aa: CSAPDRSGTDTQYF
cdr3_nt: TGCAGTGCTCCTGACCGATCTGGCACAGATACGCAGTATTTT
j_call: TRBJ2-3
clone_size: many
v_call: TRBV20-1
d_call: .

cdr3_aa: CATSNGVGRADTQYF
cdr3_nt: TGTGCCACCAGCAACGGAGTTGGTCGGGCAGATACGCAGTATTTT
j_call: TRBJ2-3
clone_size: many
v_call: TRBV15
d_call: .

cdr3_aa: CASRAPGLPYNEQFF
cdr3_nt: TGTGCCAGCAGGGCCCCGGGACTGCCTTACAATGAGCAGTTCTTC
j_call: TRBJ2-1
clone_size: .
v_call: TRBV6-1
d_call: .

cdr3_aa: CASSFFENTIYF
cdr3_nt: TGTGCCAGCAGCTTTTTCGAAAACACCATATATTTT
j_call: TRBJ1-3
clone_size: few
v_call: TRBV7-8
d_call: .

cdr3_aa: CSARREWNEKLFF
cdr3_nt: TGCAGTGCTAGACGGGAATGGAATGAAAAACTGTTTTTT
j_call: TRBJ1-4
clone_size: many
v_call: TRBV20-1
d_call: .

cdr3_aa: CASSKRRGPYEQYF
cdr3_nt: TGTGCCAGCAGCAAGCGACGGGGACCCTACGAGCAGTACTTC
j_call: TRBJ2-7
clone_size: many
v_call: TRBV7-2
d_call: .

cdr3_aa: CSATSTGAYEQYF
cdr3_nt: TGCAGCGCCACCTCGACAGGGGCCTACGAGCAGTACTTC
j_call: TRBJ2-7
clone_size: many
v_call: TRBV29-1
d_call: TRBD1

cdr3_aa: CASSYAGPSGDEQYF
cdr3_nt: TGTGCCAGCAGTTACGCCGGACCTTCAGGCGACGAGCAGTACTTC
j_call: TRBJ2-7
clone_size: .
v_call: TRBV6-5
d_call: .

cdr3_aa: CASSALGGVGVTQYF
cdr3_nt: TGTGCCAGCAGTGCCCTGGGGGGGGTAGGAGTTACGCAGTATTTT
j_call: TRBJ2-3
clone_size: .
v_call: TRBV6-2/TRBV6-3
d_call: TRBD2

cdr3_aa: CASRRQADYNEQFF
cdr3_nt: TGTGCCAGCAGGAGACAGGCGGACTACAATGAGCAGTTCTTC
j_call: TRBJ2-1
clone_size: many
v_call: TRBV12-3/TRBV12-4
d_call: .

cdr3_aa: CASSLAGPDNEQFF
cdr3_nt: TGTGCCAGCAGCTTAGCGGGGCCCGACAATGAGCAGTTCTTC
j_call: TRBJ2-1
clone_size: few
v_call: TRBV7-7
d_call: .

cdr3_aa: CASSEANTQYF
cdr3_nt: TGTGCCAGCAGTGAAGCGAATACGCAGTATTTT
j_call: TRBJ2-3
clone_size: many
v_call: TRBV2
d_call: .

cdr3_aa: CASSGDREGYTF
cdr3_nt: TGTGCCAGCAGTGGGGACAGGGAAGGCTACACCTTC
j_call: TRBJ1-2
clone_size: .
v_call: TRBV6-1
d_call: TRBD1

cdr3_aa: CASSPGTSGTYQETQYF
cdr3_nt: TGTGCCAGCAGCCCTGGGACTAGCGGGACGTACCAAGAGACCCAGTACTTC
j_call: TRBJ2-5
clone_size: many
v_call: TRBV7-8
d_call: TRBD2

cdr3_aa: CASSSNRGLGGYTF
cdr3_nt: TGTGCCAGCAGCTCGAATCGGGGGCTGGGTGGCTACACCTTC
j_call: TRBJ1-2
clone_size: .
v_call: TRBV5-5
d_call: .

cdr3_aa: CSARDSSGGSYEQYF
cdr3_nt: TGCAGTGCTAGAGATTCTAGCGGGGGCTCCTACGAGCAGTACTTC
j_call: TRBJ2-7
clone_size: few
v_call: TRBV20-1
d_call: TRBD2

cdr3_aa: CSASGQAGYTF
cdr3_nt: TGCAGTGCTAGTGGGCAGGCTGGCTACACCTTC
j_call: TRBJ1-2
clone_size: few
v_call: TRBV20-1
d_call: .

cdr3_aa: CASRAGAVPNTEAFF
cdr3_nt: TGTGCCAGCAGGGCTGGGGCCGTACCGAACACTGAAGCTTTCTTT
j_call: TRBJ1-1
clone_size: many
v_call: TRBV12-3/TRBV12-4
d_call: .

cdr3_aa: CASSLAGTSGRIGNEQFF
cdr3_nt: TGCGCCAGCAGCTTGGCCGGGACTAGCGGGAGGATAGGTAATGAGCAGTTCTTC
j_call: TRBJ2-1
clone_size: many
v_call: TRBV5-1
d_call: TRBD2

cdr3_aa: CASSTRRDTEAFF
cdr3_nt: TGTGCCAGCAGCACGCGGCGGGACACTGAAGCTTTCTTT
j_call: TRBJ1-1
clone_size: many
v_call: TRBV7-9
d_call: .

cdr3_aa: CASLGEGFEAFF
cdr3_nt: TGTGCCAGCCTCGGTGAGGGTTTTGAAGCTTTCTTT
j_call: TRBJ1-1
clone_size: .
v_call: TRBV6-1
d_call: .

cdr3_aa: CASSHPGLHTDTQYF
cdr3_nt: TGCGCCAGCAGCCATCCGGGACTTCACACAGATACGCAGTATTTT
j_call: TRBJ2-3
clone_size: few
v_call: TRBV4-3
d_call: .

cdr3_aa: CASSYMQGTYEQYF
cdr3_nt: TGTGCCAGCAGTTACATGCAGGGGACCTACGAGCAGTACTTC
j_call: TRBJ2-7
clone_size: many
v_call: TRBV6-5
d_call: .

cdr3_aa: CASSLSIGAGGLLYEQYF
cdr3_nt: TGTGCCAGCAGTTTATCGATAGGGGCAGGGGGCCTCTTATACGAGCAGTACTTC
j_call: TRBJ2-7
clone_size: many
v_call: TRBV27
d_call: TRBD1

cdr3_aa: CASRLAAGSSEKLFF
cdr3_nt: TGTGCCAGCAGACTAGCAGCGGGGTCGAGTGAAAAACTGTTTTTT
j_call: TRBJ1-4
clone_size: many
v_call: TRBV7-2
d_call: .

cdr3_aa: CASSVLSGTGSTTGELFF
cdr3_nt: TGTGCCTCCTCAGTCCTATCCGGGACAGGCTCGACCACCGGGGAGCTGTTTTTT
j_call: TRBJ2-2
clone_size: few
v_call: TRBV19
d_call: TRBD1

cdr3_aa: CASSPAGGAGETQYF
cdr3_nt: TGTGCCAGCTCACCTGCAGGGGGCGCGGGAGAGACCCAGTACTTC
j_call: TRBJ2-5
clone_size: few
v_call: TRBV18
d_call: TRBD1

cdr3_aa: CATSRDSGVNNEQFF
cdr3_nt: TGTGCCACCAGCAGAGATAGCGGAGTAAACAATGAGCAGTTCTTC
j_call: TRBJ2-1
clone_size: many
v_call: TRBV15
d_call: .

cdr3_aa: CASSLLRGAGDTQYF
cdr3_nt: TGCGCCAGCAGCTTGTTACGGGGGGCAGGGGATACGCAGTATTTT
j_call: TRBJ2-3
clone_size: many
v_call: TRBV5-1
d_call: .

cdr3_aa: CASKGVAGGYNEQFF
cdr3_nt: TGTGCCAGCAAAGGGGTAGCGGGGGGATACAATGAGCAGTTCTTC
j_call: TRBJ2-1
clone_size: .
v_call: TRBV6-1
d_call: TRBD2

cdr3_aa: CASSSYRGEGETQYF
cdr3_nt: TGCGCCAGCAGCTCGTACAGGGGTGAGGGGGAGACCCAGTACTTC
j_call: TRBJ2-5
clone_size: many
v_call: TRBV5-1
d_call: TRBD1

cdr3_aa: CASIPPPGSQGNTEAFF
cdr3_nt: TGTGCCAGCATCCCGCCGCCAGGTAGCCAGGGGAACACTGAAGCTTTCTTT
j_call: TRBJ1-1
clone_size: few
v_call: TRBV2
d_call: .

cdr3_aa: CASRQRDWTGRKETQYF
cdr3_nt: TGTGCCAGCAGGCAGCGAGATTGGACAGGGCGAAAAGAGACCCAGTACTTC
j_call: TRBJ2-5
clone_size: .
v_call: TRBV28
d_call: TRBD1